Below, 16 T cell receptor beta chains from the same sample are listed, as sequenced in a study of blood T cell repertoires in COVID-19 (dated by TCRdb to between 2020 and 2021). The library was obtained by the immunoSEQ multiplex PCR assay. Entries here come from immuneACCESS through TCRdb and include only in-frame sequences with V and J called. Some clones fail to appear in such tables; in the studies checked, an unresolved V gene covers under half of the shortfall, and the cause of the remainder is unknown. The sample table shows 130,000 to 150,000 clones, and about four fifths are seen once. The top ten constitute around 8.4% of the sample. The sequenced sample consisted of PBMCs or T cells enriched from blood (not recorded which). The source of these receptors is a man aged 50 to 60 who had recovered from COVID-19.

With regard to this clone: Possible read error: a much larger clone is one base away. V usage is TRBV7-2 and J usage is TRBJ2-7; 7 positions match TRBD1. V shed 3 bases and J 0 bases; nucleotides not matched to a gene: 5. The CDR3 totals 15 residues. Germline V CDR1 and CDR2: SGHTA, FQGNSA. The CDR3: CASSLGTVSSYEQYF. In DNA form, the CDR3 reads TGTGCCAGCAGCTTGGGGACAGTGAGCTCCTACGAGCAGTACTTC.

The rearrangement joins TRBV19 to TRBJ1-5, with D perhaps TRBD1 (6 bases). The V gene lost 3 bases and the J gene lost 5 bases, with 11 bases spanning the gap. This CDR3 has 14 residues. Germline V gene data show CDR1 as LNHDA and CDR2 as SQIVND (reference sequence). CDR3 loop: CASSIYRVDQPQHF. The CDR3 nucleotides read TGTGCCAGTAGTATTTACAGGGTGGATCAGCCCCAGCATTTT.

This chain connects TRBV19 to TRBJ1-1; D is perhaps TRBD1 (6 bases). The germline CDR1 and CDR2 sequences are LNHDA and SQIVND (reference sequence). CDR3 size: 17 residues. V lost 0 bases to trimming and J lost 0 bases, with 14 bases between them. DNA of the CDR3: TGTGCCAGTAGTATAGATATTGGGGGACACCTGAACACTGAAGCTTTCTTT. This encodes CASSIDIGGHLNTEAFF.

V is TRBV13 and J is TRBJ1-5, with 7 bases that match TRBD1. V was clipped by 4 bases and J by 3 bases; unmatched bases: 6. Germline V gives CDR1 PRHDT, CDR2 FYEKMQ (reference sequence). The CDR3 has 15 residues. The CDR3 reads CASSSKGAINQPQHF. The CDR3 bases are TGTGCCAGCAGCTCCAAGGGGGCCATCAATCAGCCCCAGCATTTT.

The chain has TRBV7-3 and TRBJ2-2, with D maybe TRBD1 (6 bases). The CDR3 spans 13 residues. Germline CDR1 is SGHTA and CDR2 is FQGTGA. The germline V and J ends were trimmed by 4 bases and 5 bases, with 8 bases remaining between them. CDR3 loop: CASSYQGTGELFF. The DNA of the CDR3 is TGTGCCAGCAGCTATCAGGGGACCGGGGAGCTGTTTTTT.

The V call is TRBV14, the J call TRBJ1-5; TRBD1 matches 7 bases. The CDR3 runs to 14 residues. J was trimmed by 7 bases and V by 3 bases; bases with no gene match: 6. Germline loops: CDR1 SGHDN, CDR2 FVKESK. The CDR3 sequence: CASSQTGNSQPQHF. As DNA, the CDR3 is TGTGCCAGCAGCCAGACAGGGAACTCGCAGCCCCAGCATTTT.

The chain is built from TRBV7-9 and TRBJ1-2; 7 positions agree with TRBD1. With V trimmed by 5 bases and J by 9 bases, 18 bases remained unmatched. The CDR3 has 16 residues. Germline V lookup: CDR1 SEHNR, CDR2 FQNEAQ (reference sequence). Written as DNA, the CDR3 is TGTGCCAGCAGCCCAGACGGTGGACAGGCAAGTGGGAGCTACACCTTC. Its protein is CASSPDGGQASGSYTF.

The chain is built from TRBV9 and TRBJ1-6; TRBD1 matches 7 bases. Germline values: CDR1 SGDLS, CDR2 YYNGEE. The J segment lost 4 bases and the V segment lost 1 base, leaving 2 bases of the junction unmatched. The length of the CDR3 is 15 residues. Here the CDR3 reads CASSVSGQYNSPLHF. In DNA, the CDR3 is TGTGCCAGCAGCGTATCGGGACAGTATAATTCACCCCTCCACTTT.

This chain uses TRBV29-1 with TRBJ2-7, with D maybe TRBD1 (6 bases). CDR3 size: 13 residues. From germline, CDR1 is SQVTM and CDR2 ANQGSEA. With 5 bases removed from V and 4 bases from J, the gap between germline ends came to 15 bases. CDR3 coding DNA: TGCAGCGTTCGACTTACAGGGAGTTACGAGCAGTACTTC. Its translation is CSVRLTGSYEQYF.

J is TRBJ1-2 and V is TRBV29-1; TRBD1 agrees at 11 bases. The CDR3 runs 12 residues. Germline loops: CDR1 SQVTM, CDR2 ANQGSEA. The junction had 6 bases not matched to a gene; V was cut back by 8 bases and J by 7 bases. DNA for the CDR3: TGCAGCACAAGGACAGGGGGCAGTGGCTACACCTTC. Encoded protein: CSTRTGGSGYTF. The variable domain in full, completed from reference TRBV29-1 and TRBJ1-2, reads SAVISQKPSRDICQRGTSLTIQCQVDSQVTMMFWYRQQPGQSLTLIATANQGSEATYESGFVIDKFPISRPNLTFSTLTVSNMSPEDSSIYLCSTRTGGSGYTFGSGTRLTVV.

CDR3 coding DNA: TGTGCCATCCAACAGGGGTCCGGAAACACCATATATTTT. Translation: CAIQQGSGNTIYF. The chain is built from TRBV12-3 or TRBV12-4 and TRBJ1-3; TRBD1 matches 7 bases. The CDR3 runs 13 residues. J lost 4 bases, V lost 10 bases, and 7 bases had no gene match.

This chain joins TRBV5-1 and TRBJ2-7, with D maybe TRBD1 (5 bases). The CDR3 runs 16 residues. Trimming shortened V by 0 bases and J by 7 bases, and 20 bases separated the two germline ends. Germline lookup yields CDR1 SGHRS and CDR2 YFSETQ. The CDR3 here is CASSLAPQGGKGEQYF. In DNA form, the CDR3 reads TGCGCCAGCAGCTTGGCCCCCCAGGGTGGGAAGGGGGAGCAGTACTTC.

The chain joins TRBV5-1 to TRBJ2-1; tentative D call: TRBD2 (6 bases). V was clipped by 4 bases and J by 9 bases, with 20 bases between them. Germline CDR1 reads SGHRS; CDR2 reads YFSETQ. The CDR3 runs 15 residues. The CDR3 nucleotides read TGCGCCAGCAGCATGGAGGGCCAGGGATGGGGTGAGCAGTTCTTC. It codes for CASSMEGQGWGEQFF. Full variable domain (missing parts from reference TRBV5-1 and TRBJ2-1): KAGVTQTPRYLIKTRGQQVTLSCSPISGHRSVSWYQQTPGQGLQFLFEYFSETQRNKGNFPGRFSGRQFSNSRSEMNVSTLELGDSALYLCASSMEGQGWGEQFFGPGTRLTVL.

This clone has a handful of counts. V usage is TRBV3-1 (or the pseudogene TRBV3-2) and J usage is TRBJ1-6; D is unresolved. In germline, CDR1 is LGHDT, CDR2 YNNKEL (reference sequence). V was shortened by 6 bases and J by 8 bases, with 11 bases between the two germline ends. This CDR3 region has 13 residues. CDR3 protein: CASSRLRDSPLHF. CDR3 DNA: TGTGCCAGCAGTCGACTACGAGATTCACCCCTCCACTTT.

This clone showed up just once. In nucleotides, the CDR3 is TGCGCCAGCAGCTGGGGACTAGCGGGGGGGCTAAGCTCCTACAATGAGCAGTTCTTC. Translated: CASSWGLAGGLSSYNEQFF. The gene calls are TRBV5-1 and TRBJ2-1, with 16 bases fitting TRBD2. Germline assignment: CDR1 SGHRS and CDR2 YFSETQ. The CDR3 consists of 19 residues. The V and J ends lost 3 bases and 0 bases, in that order; junction bases with no gene match: 6. Filled out from reference TRBV5-1 and TRBJ2-1, the complete variable domain reads KAGVTQTPRYLIKTRGQQVTLSCSPISGHRSVSWYQQTPGQGLQFLFEYFSETQRNKGNFPGRFSGRQFSNSRSEMNVSTLELGDSALYLCASSWGLAGGLSSYNEQFFGPGTRLTVL.

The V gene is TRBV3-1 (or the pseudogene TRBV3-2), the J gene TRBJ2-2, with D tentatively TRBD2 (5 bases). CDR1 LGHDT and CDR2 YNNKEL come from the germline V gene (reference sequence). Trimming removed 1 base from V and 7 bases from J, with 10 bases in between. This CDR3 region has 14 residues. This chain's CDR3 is CASSQAIAGGELFF. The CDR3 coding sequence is TGTGCCAGCAGCCAAGCGATTGCGGGCGGGGAGCTGTTTTTT.